This T cell receptor beta chain was captured in a study of T cell changes during pregnancy in multiple sclerosis. With 5 bases clipped from V and 1 base from J, the junction kept 9 bases outside the gene matches. CDR3 length: 16 amino acids. Germline loops: CDR1 LNHDA, CDR2 SQIVND (reference sequence). TCRdb's copy holds only in-frame clones and misses some; the assay was immunoSEQ multiplex PCR. There are approximately 71,000 clones in the sample; roughly 92% occur only once, and less than 2% lies in the top ten. This clonotype was obtained from a female donor with multiple sclerosis, enrolled in a pregnancy study. The rearrangement uses TRBV19 and TRBJ1-1; 8 bases line up with TRBD1. The input for sequencing was peripheral blood, taken in the second trimester of pregnancy. The CDR3 DNA sequence: TGTGCCAGTAGTTCTGACAGGGGATATTCGAACACTGAAGCTTTCTTT. Its translation: CASSSDRGYSNTEAFF.